Here is one T cell receptor beta chain with its context. Its binding antigen is unknown. No qualities accompany the bases; no much larger clone lies one base away. The germline V and J ends show losses of 11 bases and 0 bases respectively, and no gene match explains 10 bases of the junction. From cysteine to phenylalanine, the CDR3 is 15 amino acids long. Here the CDR3 DNA is all that survives: 45 bases in frame from base 1. Looking up the germline V gene yields CDR1 MNHNS and CDR2 SASEGT. These data belong to a study of shared clonotypes between healthy human individuals (dated by TCRdb to 2019 to 2021). Turning to the overall study: A few men and a couple of women, aged 18 to 49 years, made up the cohort. Blood TCR repertoires of 5 or 6 healthy adults were deeply sequenced to estimate repertoire size and the extent of clonotype sharing between individuals. Per donor, leukapheresis produced somewhere between about 0.94 and 9 billion PBMCs. For each donor, three plates each were used for CD4 naive and CD4 memory, two plates were used for CD8 naive, and one plate was used for CD8 memory. Different laboratories and diverse techniques were used to prepare libraries and sequence TCR repertoires, to increase sequencing depth and limit assay-specific biases. The investigation overall reported the following: When a few donors were compared, the shared fraction of clonotypes was roughly 5% for naive CD4, roughly 3.3% for naive CD8, roughly 2.5% for memory CD4, and 0.3% to 0.5% for memory CD8. Only blood was sampled, and tissue TCR repertoires likely differ from those in blood. Naive subsets generally had larger estimated clonotype richness than memory subsets did. Pairwise subsampling indicated that sequencing depth was expected to affect the degree of clonotype sharing among donors. Rarefaction of sorted-subset datasets indicated incomplete sequencing despite the large sequencing depth. Clonotypes shared by all four sorted-subset donors showed higher generation probabilities than non-shared clonotypes. Because the study included a small number of donors, the genetic and exposure-history diversity represented was limited.

The donors were healthy, HIV-negative adults with no recently reported acute infections or vaccinations. All donors were Caucasian adults living in Nashville, Tennessee, USA. Magnetic negative selection was used to enrich CD4+ T cells, after which naive cells were positively selected on CD45RA and the negative fraction became the memory subset. After blood collection by leukapheresis, PBMCs were isolated using Ficoll-Histopaque density gradient centrifugation and then cryopreserved in the vapor phase of liquid nitrogen. Analytical flow cytometry was used to check the purity and quantity of each magnetically sorted T cell population. From each sorted fraction, genomic DNA was isolated and quantified by UV absorbance on a Nanodrop 2000c. TCR CDR3 regions were amplified from genomic DNA by multiplex PCR using the deep immunoSEQ assay. Genomic DNA extracted from each cell subset was distributed evenly over all wells of several immunoSEQ 96-well plates, and each plate served as one replicate. Each replicate PCR for sorted subsets received roughly 0.2 ug genomic DNA, equal to around 32,000 T cell genomes. Purified libraries were quantified with a Qubit 3.0 fluorometer, sized on a Bioanalyzer 2100, and re-quantified with the KAPA Library Quantification kit. Each immunoSEQ 96-well plate was sequenced on its own single-read 150-cycle Illumina NextSeq 550 flow cell. The paper's data handling went like this. Because only junctional sequences without quality scores were contained in the immunoSEQ output, filtering matching that applied to full-length reads could not be performed. Sequences were annotated with PyIR, a Python wrapper for IgBLAST v1.9, using IMGT germline references to assign V/J genes and CDR3. Reads were filtered out if the reads had weak V/J assignments (E-value above 1e-6), no CDR3, stop codons, out-of-frame junctions, or ambiguous translated residues. V3J clonotypes were defined as sequences sharing the same inferred V gene, J gene, and CDR3 amino acid sequence. The percentage overlap between two repertoires was calculated by dividing the number of shared unique clonotypes by the size of the smaller repertoire. RTK rarefaction, the Chao1 estimator, and Recon v2.1 estimates of unobserved clonotypes were used to assess repertoire richness. Generation probabilities for all TCRbeta clonotypes obtained by the gDNA method from several donors were computed using OLGA. Not all clones reach the TCRdb copy of this immuneACCESS table, which keeps in-frame sequences only. Checked studies attribute under half of the gap to unresolved V genes and leave the rest unexplained. Clone size and the V and J calls come from that table; the DNA yielded D and trimming. A total of fewer than 3 million clones appear in this sample, approximately 90% of them only once. The ten largest clones capture 0.37% of the sample.

The chain uses TRBV6-1 and TRBJ2-4; 7 nucleotides in the junction match TRBD2. Sample: naive CD4+ T cells from PBMCs. The cell subset or site label here, explained by the study, means: CD45RA+ positively selected. The receptor was derived from a man aged 18 to 29 in good health. Some clones in this sample may be carry-over from other donors' samples. The CDR3 here reads CAGLGVAGAKNIQYF. The DNA is as follows: TGTGCCGGGTTGGGGGTAGCGGGAGCCAAAAACATTCAGTACTTC.